These 13 T cell receptor beta chains came from one sample sequenced in a study of T-cell memory formation after mild COVID-19. TCRdb reprocessed the 5' RACE reads with MiXCR, giving one entry per CDR3 protein. The sample contains about 310,000 distinct CDR3 sequences, approximately 15% of which appear only once. The sample taken for sequencing was PBMCs or a T cell subset sorted from them (not recorded which). These receptors were taken from a man aged 18-30 years who had mild COVID-19 (a few samples of this study predate the infection). Cell type and time point are not known.

This clonotype was recorded at least ten times. V gene TRBV12-3 or TRBV12-4 combines with J gene TRBJ1-4; D is ambiguous. The CDR3 has 15 residues. Trimming stripped 4 bases from V and 8 bases from J, with 17 bases between. CDR3 residues: CASSSWEGQDEKLFF. For the CDR3, the DNA is TGTGCCAGCAGTTCCTGGGAGGGTCAGGACGAAAAACTGTTTTTT.

CDR3: CASSYRGSGVDEQFF. The CDR3 DNA sequence: TGTGCCAGCAGTTACAGGGGCTCAGGGGTTGATGAGCAGTTCTTC. The J gene is TRBJ2-1, the V gene TRBV6-2 or TRBV6-3; possible D gene TRBD1, 6 bases. Germline-derived CDR1 and CDR2 are MNHEY and SVGEGT. Trimming pared 2 bases from V and 8 bases from J, leaving 16 bases between. CDR3 length: 15 residues.

This CDR3 is CASSPSGAPNTEAFF. The CDR3 coding sequence is TGTGCCAGCAGCCCTAGTGGGGCCCCGAACACTGAAGCTTTCTTT. This sequence joins TRBV3-1 and TRBJ1-1; tentatively, D is TRBD1 (5 bases). V was cut by 4 bases and J by 1 base, with 13 bases left in between. This CDR3 has 15 amino acids. Germline CDR1 is LGHDT and CDR2 is YNNKEL (reference sequence).

This chain joins TRBV5-1 and TRBJ2-5, with TRBD2 matching over 8 bases. V lost 4 bases to trimming and J lost 3 bases; unmatched junction nucleotides: 8. The CDR3 consists of 15 residues. Germline V CDR1 and CDR2: SGHRS, YFSETQ. CDR3 in DNA: TGCGCCAGCAGCCCGGGAGGGCGGGGGGAAGAGACCCAGTACTTC. It encodes CASSPGGRGEETQYF. Variable domain in full (rest from reference TRBV5-1 and TRBJ2-5): KAGVTQTPRYLIKTRGQQVTLSCSPISGHRSVSWYQQTPGQGLQFLFEYFSETQRNKGNFPGRFSGRQFSNSRSEMNVSTLELGDSALYLCASSPGGRGEETQYFGPGTRLLVL.

This clonotype was seen more than once but under ten times. The J gene is TRBJ2-7, the V gene TRBV28; tentatively, D is TRBD1 (6 bases). This CDR3 spans 14 amino acids. CDR1 and CDR2 (germline): MDHEN, SYDVKM. The germline V and J ends were trimmed by 4 bases and 2 bases, with 12 bases remaining between them. CDR3 region: CASSSPTGAYEQYV. CDR3 nucleotide sequence: TGTGCCAGCAGTTCCCCGACAGGAGCCTACGAGCAGTACGTC.

The gene calls are TRBV15 and TRBJ1-3; TRBD1 matches 8 bases. This CDR3 has 17 amino acids. With V trimmed by 0 bases and J by 4 bases, 8 bases remained unmatched. Germline V gene sequence: CDR1 LNHNV, CDR2 YYDKDF (reference sequence). The CDR3 sequence is CATSRDTTGVIGNTIYF. In nucleotides, the CDR3 is TGTGCCACCAGCAGAGATACGACAGGGGTAATCGGAAACACCATATATTTT.

J is TRBJ1-2 and V is TRBV6-5; the D is unclear. V was shortened by 6 bases and J by 7 bases, with 3 bases between the two germline ends. The CDR3 loop spans 9 amino acids. Germline CDR1 is MNHEY and CDR2 is SVGAGI. The CDR3 is CASSLGYTF. The CDR3 DNA reads as TGTGCCAGCAGCCTTGGCTACACCTTC.

This clonotype appeared a few times. This chain joins TRBV12-3 or TRBV12-4 and TRBJ1-5; TRBD1 aligns across 8 bases. The J segment lost 1 base and the V segment lost 2 bases, leaving 13 bases of the junction unmatched. CDR3 length: 19 residues. This chain's CDR3 is CASSLFPRTGFSSNQPQHF. CDR3 sequence (DNA): TGTGCCAGCAGTTTATTCCCTCGGACAGGGTTTAGCAGCAATCAGCCCCAGCATTTT.

This clonotype occurred a few times. The chain uses TRBV6-1 and TRBJ2-3; tentative D call: TRBD2 (6 bases). The V and J ends lost 2 bases and 1 base respectively, with 19 bases between them. CDR1 MNHNS and CDR2 SASEGT come from the germline V gene. The CDR3 sequence is 18 residues long. CDR3 in DNA: TGTGCCAGCAGTGAACTTCCGGGCTCCCGGAGGGGCACAGATACGCAGTATTTT. Its translation is CASSELPGSRRGTDTQYF.

Only a few counts were recorded for this clonotype. Written as DNA, the CDR3 is TGTGCCAGTAGTGGTCGACAGGGCCAGGATACGCAGTATTTT. It yields the protein CASSGRQGQDTQYF. The chain uses TRBV19 and TRBJ2-3; 7 nucleotides match TRBD1. The CDR3 has 14 residues. Germline assignment: CDR1 LNHDA and CDR2 SQIVND (reference sequence). Trimming took 5 bases from V and 6 from J; bases not matched to a gene: 8.

The rearrangement links TRBV4-3 to TRBJ1-4, with no clear D. The CDR3 covers 15 residues. Germline CDR1 and CDR2: LGHNA and YSLEER. V was trimmed by 0 bases and J by 5 bases, leaving 10 bases between them. In DNA, the CDR3 is TGCGCCAGCAGCCAAGATAGGAGTTTCAATGAAAAACTGTTTTTT. As protein: CASSQDRSFNEKLFF.

This clonotype has ten or more counts. J is TRBJ2-5 and V is TRBV12-3 or TRBV12-4; D is unclear. V lost 6 bases and J lost 3, with 11 bases in between. CDR3 length equals 13 residues. CDR3 region: CASSRLGEETQYF. CDR3 nucleotides: TGTGCCAGCAGCCGACTGGGCGAAGAGACCCAGTACTTC.

The rearrangement links TRBV20-1 to TRBJ1-4; D is undetermined. There are 13 residues in the CDR3. V dropped 0 bases and J dropped 8 bases, with 10 bases sitting between them. CDR1 and CDR2 (germline): DFQATT, SNEGSKA (reference sequence). In nucleotides, the CDR3 is TGCAGTGCTAGAGATTCGACGGCCGAAAAACTGTTTTTT. The encoded protein is CSARDSTAEKLFF.